Given below is one TCR beta chain in context. The antigen is undetermined. This may be a read error: a much more frequent sequence differs by one nucleotide. The V and J ends lost 1 base and 6 bases respectively, with 21 bases between them. Germline CDR1 SGHTA, CDR2 FQGNSA. The CDR3 consists of 17 residues. The data derive from a study of post-analysis software for immune sequencing data. Findings of the study overall: TRBV5-6, TRBV5-1 and TRBV20-1 were among five TRBV segments more frequent in patients than controls. People with multiple sclerosis had a significantly lower normalized Chao1 diversity than controls did.

Unique molecular identifiers had been added to the TCR beta cDNA libraries. The authors obtained 400,000 to 600,000 cDNA molecules from roughly 1 to 10 million T cells. MiXCR, run by TCRdb on the PCR reads, gives a single entry per CDR3 protein. The sample holds hundreds of thousands of distinct CDR3 sequences, 25% to 30% seen once. This clonotype was obtained from a girl aged 5-17 years with multiple sclerosis. This rearrangement joins TRBV7-2 to TRBJ1-2; D is perhaps TRBD1 (6 bases). The sequencing sample was made of blood. Written as DNA, the CDR3 is TGTGCCAGCAGCTTAGTGGGGGCCCGCGGGCTGTGGAATGGCTACACCTTC. Protein product: CASSLVGARGLWNGYTF.